This T cell receptor beta chain was profiled in a study of blood T cell repertoires in COVID-19. Overall study: From the United States, Italy and Spain came samples of acute and convalescent COVID-19.

This CDR3 is 18 amino acids long. J lost 6 bases, V lost 5 bases, and 17 bases had no gene match. Germline V gene sequence: CDR1 LGHDT, CDR2 YNNKEL (reference sequence). Original processing methods: Counts of nucleated cells, estimated from reference gene primer amplification, were obtained. Produced via immunoSEQ multiplex PCR; TCRdb's table is partial and in-frame only. The D gene and trimming were derived from the DNA, and the V and J assignments and clone size from that table. The table records roughly 250,000 clones, more than 70% of them present only once. The chain combines TRBV3-1 (or the pseudogene TRBV3-2) with TRBJ2-1; 9 nucleotides match TRBD2. Sequenced input: peripheral blood. The TCR originated in a woman in her forties who had recovered from COVID-19. CDR3 protein: CASSFRSVGLAGINEQFF. The CDR3 coding sequence is TGTGCCAGCAGCTTCCGGTCGGTAGGGCTAGCGGGGATCAATGAGCAGTTCTTC.